The 25 T cell receptor beta chains listed next were all sequenced from one sample in a study of blood T cell repertoires in COVID-19. Data came from immunoSEQ multiplex PCR; TCRdb stores just in-frame clones and leaves some out. The sample contains about 220,000 clones, 70% to 90% of which appear only once. Sequencing used PBMCs or T cells enriched from blood (not recorded which). The receptors come from a middle-aged woman with acute COVID-19.

The chain recombines TRBV12-3 or TRBV12-4 with TRBJ1-4, with 9 bases aligning to TRBD1. The V segment lost 6 bases and the J segment 8 bases; nucleotides outside the gene matches: 4. The CDR3 is 13 residues long. CDR3: CASRPGQGEKLFF. The CDR3 DNA reads TGTGCCAGCAGACCCGGACAGGGGGAAAAACTGTTTTTT.

V is TRBV4-3 and J is TRBJ2-6, with a tentative D call TRBD1 (7 bases). The germline CDR1 and CDR2 sequences are LGHNA and YSLEER. Trimming took 0 bases from V and 0 from J, leaving 21 bases between them. CDR3 length equals 21 residues. The CDR3: CASSQDWGRDSLFSGANVLTF. The CDR3 DNA sequence: TGCGCCAGCAGCCAAGATTGGGGGCGGGACAGCCTTTTCTCTGGGGCCAACGTCCTGACTTTC.

The rearrangement links TRBV18 to TRBJ1-5; TRBD1 might be the D (5 bases). The CDR3 sequence is 15 residues long. CDR1 is KGHSH and CDR2 is LQKENI in the germline V gene. The V and J ends lost 3 bases and 4 bases respectively, with 13 bases between them. The CDR3, as DNA: TGTGCCAGCTCACCGAGCCCTCAGGGAAATCAGCCCCAGCATTTT. Translation: CASSPSPQGNQPQHF.

The table lists this clone with a count of one. The rearrangement uses TRBV5-1 and TRBJ1-5; 8 nucleotides align to TRBD1. The CDR3 totals 15 residues. V was pared by 3 bases and J by 6 bases, with 8 bases of the junction left unmatched. Germline assignment: CDR1 SGHRS and CDR2 YFSETQ. The CDR3: CASSSTGQGGQPQHF. The CDR3 DNA follows: TGCGCCAGCAGCTCAACTGGACAGGGCGGTCAGCCCCAGCATTTT.

The chain joins TRBV28 to TRBJ1-5; D ambiguous. The CDR3 is 12 amino acids. Trimming removed 5 bases at V and 5 bases at J, with 7 bases between. Germline loops: CDR1 MDHEN, CDR2 SYDVKM. The CDR3 reads CASSGQYQPQHF. In nucleotides, the CDR3 is TGTGCCAGCAGTGGGCAGTATCAGCCCCAGCATTTT.

The chain couples TRBV14 to TRBJ2-7; perhaps TRBD1 as D (5 bases). Germline lookup yields CDR1 SGHDN and CDR2 FVKESK. The CDR3 extends over 13 amino acids. Trimming took 4 bases from V and 6 from J, leaving 13 bases between them. The CDR3 here is CASSLSRVGEQYF. The CDR3 DNA is TGTGCCAGCAGCCTTAGCAGGGTTGGCGAGCAGTACTTC. Full variable domain (outside the CDR3, taken from reference TRBV14 and TRBJ2-7): EAGVTQFPSHSVIEKGQTVTLRCDPISGHDNLYWYRRVMGKEIKFLLHFVKESKQDESGMPNNRFLAERTGGTYSTLKVQPAELEDSGVYFCASSLSRVGEQYFGPGTRLTVT.

This clone was seen only a few times. The genes are TRBV6-1 and TRBJ1-1; maybe TRBD1 (6 bases). V lost 1 base, J lost 6 bases, and 15 bases lay in between. The CDR3 has 15 amino acids. Germline values: CDR1 MNHNS, CDR2 SASEGT. CDR3 bases: TGTGCCAGCAGTGAAGGGGGAGGGGGGAGAGCTGAAGCTTTCTTT. Its protein is CASSEGGGGRAEAFF.

DNA for the CDR3: TGTGCCTGGGGTACGCGGAGGAGCAATCAGCCCCAGCATTTT. It yields the protein CAWGTRRSNQPQHF. V gene TRBV30 combines with J gene TRBJ1-5; D ambiguous. Trimming cost V 5 bases and J 1 base, with 12 bases left between them. Germline values: CDR1 GTSNPN, CDR2 SVGIG (reference sequence). This CDR3 is built from 14 residues.

The chain has TRBV6-4 and TRBJ2-1, with TRBD1 matching over 8 bases. CDR1 is MRHNA and CDR2 is SNTAGT in the germline V gene. The length of the CDR3 is 13 residues. The V gene end was trimmed by 3 bases and the J gene end by 6 bases; junction bases not matched to a gene: 1. CDR3: CASSETGVNEQFF. The CDR3 nucleotides read TGTGCCAGCAGTGAGACAGGGGTCAATGAGCAGTTCTTC.

The rearrangement joins TRBV29-1 to TRBJ2-1; no definite D call. V lost 7 bases, J lost 0 bases, and 10 bases lay in between. Germline-derived CDR1 and CDR2 are SQVTM and ANQGSEA. The CDR3 has 13 amino acids. This chain's CDR3 is CSGAQSSYNEQFF. The CDR3 DNA reads TGCAGCGGGGCACAAAGCTCCTACAATGAGCAGTTCTTC.

V usage is TRBV9 and J usage is TRBJ1-2; TRBD1 is a possible D gene (5 bases). V was shortened by 0 bases and J by 10 bases, with 16 bases between the two germline ends. The germline CDR1 and CDR2 sequences are SGDLS and YYNGEE. The CDR3 sequence is 14 residues long. CDR3 DNA sequence: TGTGCCAGCAGCGTAGCCCATGGGGCCGGAACCTACACCTTC. Encoded protein: CASSVAHGAGTYTF.

The V and J genes are TRBV6-5 and TRBJ1-5, with a tentative D call TRBD1 (6 bases). V gave up 6 bases and J gave up 6 bases, with 9 bases separating them. The length of the CDR3 is 12 residues. Germline V gene sequence: CDR1 MNHEY, CDR2 SVGAGI. The CDR3 sequence: CASRKQGQPQHF. The CDR3 coding sequence is TGTGCCAGCAGAAAACAGGGTCAGCCCCAGCATTTT.

The sample holds one count of this clone. The chain couples TRBV15 to TRBJ2-7, with 8 bases that match TRBD1. Germline CDR1 is LNHNV and CDR2 is YYDKDF (reference sequence). CDR3 length equals 12 residues. J was trimmed by 6 bases and V by 3 bases; bases with no gene match: 1. The CDR3, as DNA: TGTGCCACCAGCAGGACAGGGGCCGAGCAGTACTTC. Translated, it gives CATSRTGAEQYF.

For the CDR3, the DNA is TGTGCCAGCAGAGGGGACAGGGGGTTACATGGCTACACCTTC. It encodes CASRGDRGLHGYTF. V is TRBV6-5 and J is TRBJ1-2, with 11 positions matching TRBD1. V dropped 6 bases and J dropped 6; count of bases not matched to a gene: 6. Per germline, CDR1 MNHEY and CDR2 SVGAGI. The CDR3 consists of 14 residues.

The rearrangement links TRBV7-2 to TRBJ2-7; D unclear. Germline CDR1 reads SGHTA; CDR2 reads FQGNSA. The CDR3 totals 13 residues. Trimming removed 1 base at V and 2 bases at J, with 6 bases between. As DNA, the CDR3 is TGTGCCAGCAGCTTAGGTCGTACCTACGAGCAGTACGTC. Translation gives CASSLGRTYEQYV.

The chain combines TRBV18 with TRBJ2-7, with D possibly being TRBD2 (6 bases). CDR1 and CDR2 (germline): KGHSH, LQKENI. The CDR3 runs to 15 residues. V lost 3 bases and J 3 bases, leaving 15 bases between the germline ends. The CDR3 sequence is CASSPGRGKIYEQYF. In DNA, the CDR3 is TGTGCCAGCTCACCGGGCCGGGGGAAAATCTACGAGCAGTACTTC.

This clone has only a few counts. The chain uses TRBV18 and TRBJ1-2; D gene uncertain. Germline loops: CDR1 KGHSH, CDR2 LQKENI. The CDR3 runs to 13 residues. V lost 3 bases, J lost 2 bases, and 7 bases lay in between. CDR3 region: CASSPSTNYGYTF. The CDR3 bases are TGTGCCAGCTCACCGTCGACAAACTATGGCTACACCTTC.

The rearrangement uses TRBV12-3 or TRBV12-4 and TRBJ2-7; unclear D gene. V was clipped by 2 bases and J by 6 bases, with 11 bases between them. This CDR3 has 13 amino acids. CDR3 coding DNA: TGTGCCAGCAGTTTAACGTCCTCTAGCGAGCAGTACGTC. This sequence encodes CASSLTSSSEQYV.

The gene calls are TRBV2 and TRBJ2-5, with TRBD1 as a possible D gene (5 bases). The CDR3 has 15 amino acids. V lost 8 bases and J 5 bases, leaving 21 bases between the germline ends. Looked up from germline, CDR1 is SNHLY and CDR2 is FYNNEI. CDR3 coding DNA: TGTGCCAGCTGGGCAGGGTTTGGCATAGGGGAGACCCAGTACTTC. The encoded protein is CASWAGFGIGETQYF.

V and J are TRBV30 and TRBJ1-6, with D perhaps matching TRBD1 (5 bases). The CDR3 totals 17 residues. Trimming shortened V by 3 bases and J by 2 bases, and 17 bases separated the two germline ends. Germline CDR1 is GTSNPN and CDR2 is SVGIG (reference sequence). This chain's CDR3 is CAWRPSGGSPYNSPLHF. CDR3 DNA: TGTGCCTGGAGACCCTCGGGGGGGAGTCCCTATAATTCACCCCTCCACTTT.

This chain links TRBV5-6 with TRBJ1-1; D perhaps matches TRBD1 (6 bases). This CDR3 is 14 amino acids long. V lost 5 bases, J lost 3 bases, and 14 bases lay in between. Germline CDR1 and CDR2: SGHDT and YYEEEE. In DNA, the CDR3 is TGTGCCAGCAGTTTTTTAGGGGGGGACACTGAAGCTTTCTTT. Translating it yields CASSFLGGDTEAFF.

This chain joins TRBV4-1 and TRBJ1-2, with D perhaps TRBD1 (5 bases). Germline loops: CDR1 MGHRA, CDR2 YSYEKL. V dropped 0 bases and J dropped 4 bases, with 18 bases sitting between them. The length of the CDR3 is 17 residues. CDR3 in DNA: TGCGCCAGCAGCCAAGAAAGAAGGGGCCCCTCCGGCTATGGCTACACCTTC. Translated: CASSQERRGPSGYGYTF.

The chain has TRBV7-2 and TRBJ2-7, with 10 bases lining up with TRBD2. There are 15 residues in the CDR3. Germline CDR1 is SGHTA and CDR2 is FQGNSA. The ends lost 5 bases at V and 2 bases at J; junction bases unmatched: 6. CDR3 nucleotides: TGTGCCAGCAGCCGCACTAGCGGGGATCCCTACGAGCAGTACTTC. Protein product: CASSRTSGDPYEQYF. The full variable domain, in which reference TRBV7-2 and TRBJ2-7 provide the parts outside the CDR3, is GAGVSQSPSNKVTEKGKDVELRCDPISGHTALYWYRQSLGQGLEFLIYFQGNSAPDKSGLPSDRFSAERTGGSVSTLTIQRTQQEDSAVYLCASSRTSGDPYEQYFGPGTRLTVT.

The chain recombines TRBV6-5 with TRBJ2-7, with 14 positions matching TRBD2. The germline CDR1 and CDR2 sequences are MNHEY and SVGAGI. The length of the CDR3 is 15 residues. J lost 4 bases, V lost 6 bases, and 5 bases had no gene match. The CDR3 sequence: CASRRLAGGRYEQYF. DNA for the CDR3: TGTGCCAGCAGGCGACTAGCGGGGGGGCGGTACGAGCAGTACTTC.

The rearrangement joins TRBV7-9 to TRBJ2-5; TRBD1 agrees at 9 bases. Looked up from germline, CDR1 is SEHNR and CDR2 is FQNEAQ (reference sequence). J gave up 5 bases and V 2 bases, and 9 bases lay outside the gene matches. CDR3 length: 16 amino acids. The CDR3, as DNA: TGTGCCAGCAGCTTAAGTTGGGGACAGGGTTTTGAGACCCAGTACTTC. Amino acid sequence: CASSLSWGQGFETQYF.